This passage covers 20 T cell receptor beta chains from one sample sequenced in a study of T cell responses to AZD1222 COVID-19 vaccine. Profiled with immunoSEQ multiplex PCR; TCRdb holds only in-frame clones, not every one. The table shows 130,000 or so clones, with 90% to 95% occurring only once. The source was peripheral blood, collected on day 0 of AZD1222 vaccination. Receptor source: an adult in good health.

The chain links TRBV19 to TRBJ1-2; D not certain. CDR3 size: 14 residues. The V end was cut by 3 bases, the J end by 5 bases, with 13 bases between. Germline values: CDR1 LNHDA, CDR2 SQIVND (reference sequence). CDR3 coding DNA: TGTGCCAGTAGTATTGTCAGCGGATCATATGGCTACACCTTC. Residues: CASSIVSGSYGYTF.

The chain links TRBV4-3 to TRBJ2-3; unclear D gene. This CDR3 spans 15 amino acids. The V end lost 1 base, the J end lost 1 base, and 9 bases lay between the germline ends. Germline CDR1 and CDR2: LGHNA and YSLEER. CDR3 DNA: TGCGCCAGCAGCCAAGGGCCAGGCCGCACAGATACGCAGTATTTT. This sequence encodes CASSQGPGRTDTQYF.

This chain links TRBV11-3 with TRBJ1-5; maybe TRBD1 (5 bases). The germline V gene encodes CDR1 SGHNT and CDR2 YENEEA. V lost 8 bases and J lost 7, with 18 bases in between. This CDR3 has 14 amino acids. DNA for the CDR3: TGTGCCAGCGTCGCCAGGGACGGAGGGCAGCCCCAGCATTTT. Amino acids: CASVARDGGQPQHF.

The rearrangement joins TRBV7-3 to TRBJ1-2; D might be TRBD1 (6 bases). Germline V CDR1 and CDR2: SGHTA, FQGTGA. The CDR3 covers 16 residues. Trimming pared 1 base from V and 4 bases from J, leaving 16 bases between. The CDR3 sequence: CASSLMGTGNGYGYTF. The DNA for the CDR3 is TGTGCCAGCAGCTTAATGGGTACAGGGAACGGCTATGGCTACACCTTC.

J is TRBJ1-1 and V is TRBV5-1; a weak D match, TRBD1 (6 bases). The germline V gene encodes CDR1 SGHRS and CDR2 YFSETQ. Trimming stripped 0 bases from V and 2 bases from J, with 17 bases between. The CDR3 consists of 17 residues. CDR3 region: CASSLARGAGKNTEAFF. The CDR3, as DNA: TGCGCCAGCAGCTTGGCTCGGGGGGCTGGGAAAAACACTGAAGCTTTCTTT.

The CDR3 DNA sequence: TGTGCCAGCAGTCCACTGACTGAAGCTTTCTTT. It codes for CASSPLTEAFF. J is TRBJ1-1 and V is TRBV2; the D is unclear. CDR1 and CDR2 (germline): SNHLY, FYNNEI. V was clipped by 5 bases and J by 5 bases, with 6 bases between them. The CDR3 has 11 residues.

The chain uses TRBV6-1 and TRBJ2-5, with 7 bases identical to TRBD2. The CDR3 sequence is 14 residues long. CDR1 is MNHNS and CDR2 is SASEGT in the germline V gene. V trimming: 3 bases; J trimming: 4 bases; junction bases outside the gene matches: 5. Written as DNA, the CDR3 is TGTGCCAGCAGTGAGACTAGCCTAGGAGAGACCCAGTACTTC. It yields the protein CASSETSLGETQYF.

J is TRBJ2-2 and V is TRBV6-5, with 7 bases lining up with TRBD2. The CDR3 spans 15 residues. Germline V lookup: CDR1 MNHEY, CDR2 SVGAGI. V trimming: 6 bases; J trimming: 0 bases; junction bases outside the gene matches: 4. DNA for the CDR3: TGTGCCAGCAGGAGGGGACTAACGAACACCGGGGAGCTGTTTTTT. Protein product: CASRRGLTNTGELFF.

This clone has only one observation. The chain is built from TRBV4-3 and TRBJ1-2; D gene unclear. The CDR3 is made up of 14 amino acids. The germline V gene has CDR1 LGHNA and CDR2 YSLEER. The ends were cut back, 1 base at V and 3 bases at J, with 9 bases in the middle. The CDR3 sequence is CASSQVGNHYGYTF. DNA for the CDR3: TGCGCCAGCAGCCAAGTCGGGAACCACTATGGCTACACCTTC.

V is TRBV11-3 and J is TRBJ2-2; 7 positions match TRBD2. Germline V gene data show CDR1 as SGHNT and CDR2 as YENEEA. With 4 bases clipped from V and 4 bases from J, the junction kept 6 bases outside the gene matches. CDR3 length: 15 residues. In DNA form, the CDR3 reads TGTGCCAGCAGCTCAGGACTAGTCTTCACCGGGGAGCTGTTTTTT. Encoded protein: CASSSGLVFTGELFF.

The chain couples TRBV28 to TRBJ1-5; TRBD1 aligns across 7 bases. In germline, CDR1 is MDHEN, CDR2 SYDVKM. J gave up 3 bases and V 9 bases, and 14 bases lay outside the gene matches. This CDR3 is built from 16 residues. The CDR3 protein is CASTGGTEATNQPQHF. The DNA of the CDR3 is TGTGCCAGTACTGGCGGGACAGAAGCGACCAATCAGCCCCAGCATTTT.

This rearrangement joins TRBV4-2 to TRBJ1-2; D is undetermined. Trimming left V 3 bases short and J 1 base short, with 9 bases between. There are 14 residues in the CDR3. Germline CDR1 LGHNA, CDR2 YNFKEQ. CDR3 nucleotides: TGTGCCAGCAGCCAGGGATGGGGTAACTATGGCTACACCTTC. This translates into CASSQGWGNYGYTF.

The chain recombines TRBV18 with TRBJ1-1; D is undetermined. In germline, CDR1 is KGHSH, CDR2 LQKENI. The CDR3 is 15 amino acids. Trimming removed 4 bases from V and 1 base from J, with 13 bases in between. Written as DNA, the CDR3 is TGTGCCAGCTCACGTCTCGGGGTGCCGAACACTGAAGCTTTCTTT. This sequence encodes CASSRLGVPNTEAFF. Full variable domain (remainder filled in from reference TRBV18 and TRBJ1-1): NAGVMQNPRHLVRRRGQEARLRCSPMKGHSHVYWYRQLPEEGLKFMVYLQKENIIDESGMPKERFSAEFPKEGPSILRIQQVVRGDSAAYFCASSRLGVPNTEAFFGQGTRLTVV.

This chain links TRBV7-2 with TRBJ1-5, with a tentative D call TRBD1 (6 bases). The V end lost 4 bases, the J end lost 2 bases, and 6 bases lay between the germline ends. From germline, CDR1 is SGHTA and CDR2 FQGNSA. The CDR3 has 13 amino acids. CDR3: CASSYRGNQPQHF. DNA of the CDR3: TGTGCCAGCAGCTACAGGGGCAATCAGCCCCAGCATTTT.

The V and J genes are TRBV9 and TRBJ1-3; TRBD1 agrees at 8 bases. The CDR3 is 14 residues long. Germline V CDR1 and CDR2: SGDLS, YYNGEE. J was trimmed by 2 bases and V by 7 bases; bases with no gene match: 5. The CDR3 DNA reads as TGTGCCAGCGGGGGACAGGTGACTGGAAACACCATATATTTT. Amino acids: CASGGQVTGNTIYF. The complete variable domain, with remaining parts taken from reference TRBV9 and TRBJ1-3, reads DSGVTQTPKHLITATGQRVTLRCSPRSGDLSVYWYQQSLDQGLQFLIQYYNGEERAKGNILERFSAQQFPDLHSELNLSSLELGDSALYFCASGGQVTGNTIYFGEGSWLTVV.

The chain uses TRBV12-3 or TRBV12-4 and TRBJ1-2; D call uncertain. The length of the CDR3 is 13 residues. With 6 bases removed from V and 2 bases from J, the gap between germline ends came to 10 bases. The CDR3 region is CASRLGRNYGYTF. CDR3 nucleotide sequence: TGTGCCAGCAGACTAGGACGGAACTATGGCTACACCTTC.

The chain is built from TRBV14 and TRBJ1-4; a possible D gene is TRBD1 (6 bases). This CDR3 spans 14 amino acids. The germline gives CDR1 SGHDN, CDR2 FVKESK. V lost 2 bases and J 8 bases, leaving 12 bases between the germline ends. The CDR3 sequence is CASSQQGSGEKLFF. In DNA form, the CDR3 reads TGTGCCAGCAGCCAACAGGGGTCAGGCGAAAAACTGTTTTTT.

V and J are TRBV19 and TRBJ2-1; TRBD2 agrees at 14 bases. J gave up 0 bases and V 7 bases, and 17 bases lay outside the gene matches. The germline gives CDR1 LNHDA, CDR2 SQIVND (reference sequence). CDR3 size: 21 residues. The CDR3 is CASKSKTGLAGVLGSYNEQFF. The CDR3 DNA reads TGTGCCAGTAAGTCGAAAACGGGACTAGCGGGAGTTCTGGGCTCCTACAATGAGCAGTTCTTC.

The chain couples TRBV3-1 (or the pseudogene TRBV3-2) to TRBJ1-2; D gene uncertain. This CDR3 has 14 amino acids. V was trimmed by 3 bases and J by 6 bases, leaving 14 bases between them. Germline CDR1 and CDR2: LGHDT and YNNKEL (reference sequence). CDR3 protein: CASSHQTHRDGYTF. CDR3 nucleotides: TGTGCCAGCAGCCACCAAACTCACCGGGATGGCTACACCTTC.

The CDR3 region has the DNA TGTGCCTGGAGTGTTAAGCTACCTACCTCTGGAAACACCATATATTTT. Its translation: CAWSVKLPTSGNTIYF. The chain joins TRBV30 to TRBJ1-3; D call uncertain. V was clipped by 0 bases and J by 0 bases, with 12 bases between them. The CDR3 covers 16 residues. Germline V gives CDR1 GTSNPN, CDR2 SVGIG (reference sequence). The full variable domain, completed using reference TRBV30 and TRBJ1-3, is SQTIHQWPATLVQPVGSPLSLECTVEGTSNPNLYWYRQAAGRGLQLLFYSVGIGQISSEVPQNLSASRPQDRQFILSSKKLLLSDSGFYLCAWSVKLPTSGNTIYFGEGSWLTVV.